These 6 T cell receptor beta chains were sequenced from one sample in a study of T cell repertoires in cytomegalovirus infection. TCRdb recomputed calls from the reads with MiXCR, one row per CDR3 protein. The table lists about half a million distinct CDR3 sequences, under 55% of them singletons, with about 41% in the top ten. These receptors have no known antigen. Sequencing used cultured PBMCs, obtained from culture after CMV antigen stimulation. All receptors derive from a human donor in good health (CMV status not recorded). Some clones in this sample may be carry-over from other donors' samples.

This clonotype was seen a few times. The germline gene is not matched at one end of the junction; a read error may be the cause. The chain combines TRBV6-1 with TRBJ1-4, with 9 nucleotides matching TRBD1. The CDR3 has 15 amino acids. The germline V gene has CDR1 MNHNS and CDR2 SASEGT. The CDR3 nucleotides are TGTGCCAGCAGTAAAGCGGACAGGGGTAATGAAAAACTGTTTTTT. Translation: CASSKADRGNEKLFF.

This clonotype appeared a few times. The chain combines TRBV2 with TRBJ2-2, with D tentatively TRBD1 (5 bases). The CDR3 covers 15 residues. V dropped 4 bases and J dropped 2 bases, with 11 bases sitting between them. Germline values: CDR1 SNHLY, CDR2 FYNNEI. The CDR3 reads CASSVGQPNTGELFF. CDR3 DNA sequence: TGTGCCAGCAGTGTGGGGCAGCCTAACACCGGGGAGCTGTTTTTT. The full variable domain, with the rest looked up from reference TRBV2 and TRBJ2-2, is EPEVTQTPSHQVTQMGQEVILRCVPISNHLYFYWYRQILGQKVEFLVSFYNNEISEKSEIFDDQFSVERPDGSNFTLKIRSTKLEDSAMYFCASSVGQPNTGELFFGEGSRLTVL.

The chain links TRBV6-4 to TRBJ2-1; 9 bases are shared with TRBD2. Germline CDR1 reads MRHNA; CDR2 reads SNTAGT. The CDR3 is made up of 15 amino acids. The V and J ends lost 6 bases and 5 bases, in that order; junction bases with no gene match: 8. CDR3 sequence: CASREGTSPHNEQFF. As DNA, the CDR3 is TGTGCCAGCAGGGAAGGGACTAGCCCCCACAATGAGCAGTTCTTC.

The CDR3 sequence is CASSQGDRRTGELFF. DNA of the CDR3: TGCGCCAGCAGCCAAGGAGACAGAAGAACCGGGGAGCTGTTTTTT. The V gene is TRBV4-1, the J gene TRBJ2-2; TRBD1 might be the D (5 bases). V lost 1 base and J lost 5, with 11 bases in between. Germline V gene data show CDR1 as MGHRA and CDR2 as YSYEKL. This CDR3 spans 15 amino acids.

The V and J genes are TRBV27 and TRBJ2-1, with D possibly being TRBD1 (6 bases). The V gene's germline CDR1 is MNHEY and CDR2 SMNVEV (reference sequence). The CDR3 is 14 residues long. Trimming removed 5 bases at V and 5 bases at J, with 13 bases between. For the CDR3, the DNA is TGTGCCAGCAGTCCGCATACAGGGAACAATGAGCAGTTCTTC. Translating gives CASSPHTGNNEQFF.

The table lists this clonotype with a few counts. The chain links TRBV7-9 to TRBJ2-4; tentative D call: TRBD2 (5 bases). The germline CDR1 and CDR2 sequences are SEHNR and FQNEAQ (reference sequence). Deletions cut 5 bases from V and 0 bases from J, with 11 bases between. This CDR3 is built from 15 residues. Here the CDR3 DNA reads TGTGCCAGCAGCGACGGACTTACAGCCAAAAACATTCAGTACTTC. As protein: CASSDGLTAKNIQYF.